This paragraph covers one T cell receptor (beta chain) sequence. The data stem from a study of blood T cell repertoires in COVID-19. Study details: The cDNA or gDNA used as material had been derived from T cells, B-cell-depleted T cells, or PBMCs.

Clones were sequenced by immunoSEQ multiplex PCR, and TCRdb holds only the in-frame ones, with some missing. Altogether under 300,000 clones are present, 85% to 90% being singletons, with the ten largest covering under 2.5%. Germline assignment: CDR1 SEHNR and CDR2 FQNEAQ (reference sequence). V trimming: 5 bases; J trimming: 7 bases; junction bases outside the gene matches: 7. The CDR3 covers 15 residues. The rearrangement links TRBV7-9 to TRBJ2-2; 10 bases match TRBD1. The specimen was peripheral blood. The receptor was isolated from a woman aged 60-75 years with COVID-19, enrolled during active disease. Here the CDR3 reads CASSHLGQGSGELFF. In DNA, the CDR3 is TGTGCCAGCAGCCATTTGGGACAGGGGAGCGGGGAGCTGTTTTTT.